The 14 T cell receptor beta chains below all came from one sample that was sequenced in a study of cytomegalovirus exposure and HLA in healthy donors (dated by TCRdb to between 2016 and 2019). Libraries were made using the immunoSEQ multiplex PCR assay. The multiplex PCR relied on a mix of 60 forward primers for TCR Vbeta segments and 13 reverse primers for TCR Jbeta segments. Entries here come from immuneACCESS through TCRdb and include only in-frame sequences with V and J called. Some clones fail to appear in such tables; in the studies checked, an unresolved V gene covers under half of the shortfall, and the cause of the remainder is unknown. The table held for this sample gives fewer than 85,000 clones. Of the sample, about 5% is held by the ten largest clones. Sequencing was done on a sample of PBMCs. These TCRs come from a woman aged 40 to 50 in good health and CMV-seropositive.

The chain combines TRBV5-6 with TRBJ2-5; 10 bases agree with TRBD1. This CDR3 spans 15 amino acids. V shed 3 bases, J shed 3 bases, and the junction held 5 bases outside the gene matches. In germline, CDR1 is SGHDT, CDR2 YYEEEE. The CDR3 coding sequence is TGTGCCAGCAGCTCGGGACAGGGGATTGAAGAGACCCAGTACTTC. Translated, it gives CASSSGQGIEETQYF.

The CDR3 nucleotides are TGTGCCAGCAGTTTAAACCTAGTCAGGGTTAATGAAAAACTGTTTTTT. Its translation: CASSLNLVRVNEKLFF. This chain connects TRBV2 to TRBJ1-4, with D perhaps TRBD1 (5 bases). V dropped 5 bases and J dropped 4 bases, with 17 bases sitting between them. CDR1 is SNHLY, CDR2 FYNNEI, per germline. The CDR3 loop spans 16 amino acids.

The CDR3 reads CASSLFGRGAYGYTF. The DNA for the CDR3 is TGCGCCAGCAGCTTGTTCGGCCGGGGAGCCTATGGCTACACCTTC. This rearrangement joins TRBV5-1 to TRBJ1-2; D unclear. Germline V gene lookup returns CDR1 SGHRS and CDR2 YFSETQ. V lost 1 base to trimming and J lost 4 bases, with 14 bases between them. This CDR3 is 15 amino acids long.

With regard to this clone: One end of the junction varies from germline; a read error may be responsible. The DNA for the CDR3 is TGTACCAGCAGCGTAGGTCCAGGGATCCCTTCTTGGGGCAATCAGCCCCAGCATTTT. Amino acid sequence: CTSSVGPGIPSWGNQPQHF. The J gene is TRBJ1-5, the V gene TRBV9, with D maybe TRBD1 (5 bases). Germline values: CDR1 SGDLS, CDR2 YYNGEE. The CDR3 sequence is 19 residues long.

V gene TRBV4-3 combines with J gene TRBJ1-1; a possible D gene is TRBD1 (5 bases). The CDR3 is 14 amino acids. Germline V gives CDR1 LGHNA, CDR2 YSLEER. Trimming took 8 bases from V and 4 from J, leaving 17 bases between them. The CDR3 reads CASGQLDRSTEAFF. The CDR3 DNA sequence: TGCGCCAGCGGACAATTAGACCGATCCACTGAAGCTTTCTTT.

The CDR3 DNA is TGTGCCAGCAGCCCGAGGACAGGGGTACGAGAGCAGTACTTC. Translated: CASSPRTGVREQYF. V and J are TRBV5-4 and TRBJ2-7; the match to TRBD1 covers 9 bases. The germline gives CDR1 SGHNT, CDR2 YYREEE (reference sequence). The V gene end was trimmed by 4 bases and the J gene end by 7 bases; junction bases not matched to a gene: 9. This CDR3 region has 14 residues.

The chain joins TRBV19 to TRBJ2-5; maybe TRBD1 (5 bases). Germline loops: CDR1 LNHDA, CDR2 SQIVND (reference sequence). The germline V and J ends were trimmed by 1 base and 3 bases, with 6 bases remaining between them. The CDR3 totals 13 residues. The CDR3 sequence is CASSIVGEETQYF. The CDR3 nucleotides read TGTGCCAGTAGTATAGTAGGGGAAGAGACCCAGTACTTC.

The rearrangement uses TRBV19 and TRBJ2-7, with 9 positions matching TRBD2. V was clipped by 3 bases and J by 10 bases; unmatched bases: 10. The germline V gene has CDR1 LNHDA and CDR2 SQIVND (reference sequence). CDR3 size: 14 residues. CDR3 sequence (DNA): TGTGCCAGTAGTATGGAGGCTAGCGGGATGAAACAGTACTTC. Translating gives CASSMEASGMKQYF.

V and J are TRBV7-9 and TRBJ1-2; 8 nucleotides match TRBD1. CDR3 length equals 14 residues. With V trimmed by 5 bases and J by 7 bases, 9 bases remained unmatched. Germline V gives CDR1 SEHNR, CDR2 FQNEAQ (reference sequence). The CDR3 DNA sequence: TGTGCCAGCAGCCCAACACAGGGGGGAGGTGGCTACACCTTC. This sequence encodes CASSPTQGGGGYTF.

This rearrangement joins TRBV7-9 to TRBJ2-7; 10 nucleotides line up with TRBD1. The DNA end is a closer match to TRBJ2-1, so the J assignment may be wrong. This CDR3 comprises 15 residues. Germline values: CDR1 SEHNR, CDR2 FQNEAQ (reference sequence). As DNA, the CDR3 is TGTGCCAGCAGCCCGGGACAGGGGCCGACTAATGAGCAGTTCTTC. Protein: CASSPGQGPTNEQFF.

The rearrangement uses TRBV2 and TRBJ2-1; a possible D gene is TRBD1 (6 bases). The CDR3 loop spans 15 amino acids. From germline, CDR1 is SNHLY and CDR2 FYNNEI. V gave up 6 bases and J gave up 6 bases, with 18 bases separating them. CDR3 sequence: CASSELSGQLNEQFF. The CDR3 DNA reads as TGTGCCAGCAGCGAACTATCAGGACAGCTCAATGAGCAGTTCTTC.

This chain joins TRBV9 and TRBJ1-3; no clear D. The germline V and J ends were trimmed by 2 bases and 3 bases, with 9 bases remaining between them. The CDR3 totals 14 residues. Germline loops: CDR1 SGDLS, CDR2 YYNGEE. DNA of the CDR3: TGTGCCAGCAGCGTTTCAAGCTTTGGAAACACCATATATTTT. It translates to CASSVSSFGNTIYF.

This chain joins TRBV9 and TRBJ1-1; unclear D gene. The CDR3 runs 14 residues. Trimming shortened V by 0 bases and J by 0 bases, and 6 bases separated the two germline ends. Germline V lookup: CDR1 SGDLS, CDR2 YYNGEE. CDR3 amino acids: CASSVGSVNTEAFF. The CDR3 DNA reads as TGTGCCAGCAGCGTAGGTAGCGTGAACACTGAAGCTTTCTTT.

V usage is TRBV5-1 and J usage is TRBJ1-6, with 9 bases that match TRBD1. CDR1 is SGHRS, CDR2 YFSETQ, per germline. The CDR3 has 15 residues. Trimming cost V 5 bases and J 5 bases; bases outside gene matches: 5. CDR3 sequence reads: CASSRGTGNNSPLHF. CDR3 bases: TGCGCCAGCAGTAGAGGGACAGGGAATAATTCACCCCTCCACTTT.